This section outlines one T cell receptor beta chain sequence together with its context. The record originates from a study of cytomegalovirus exposure and HLA in healthy donors. Researchers ran the PCR with 60 Vbeta and 13 Jbeta primers. The authors' processing: It was a later analysis that counted 79 million or so unique TCR beta chains, of which 8.5 million to 12 million were shared. The repertoire was sequenced with immunoSEQ multiplex PCR; TCRdb's copy has only in-frame clones and lacks some. V, J and clone size are those of that table, while D and trimming were read from the DNA. The repertoire table contains 100,000 to 150,000 clones. CDR3 length: 17 residues.

This clonotype was obtained from a man between 18 and 29 years old in good health and CMV-seronegative. The chain has TRBV21-1 and TRBJ2-7; the listed D gene, TRBD1, was not tested against the DNA. TRBV21-1 is a known pseudogene. Sequencing was performed on PBMCs. CDR3 sequence: CASSKALVQGGVGEQYF. The CDR3 coding sequence is TGTGCCAGCAGCAAAGCGCTGGTACAGGGGGGGGTTGGCGAGCAGTACTTC.